This T cell receptor beta chain is drawn from a study of blood T cell repertoires in COVID-19. About the research overall: The samples span acute and convalescent COVID-19 from the United States, Italy and Spain. The cDNA or gDNA used as material had been derived from T cells, B-cell-depleted T cells, or PBMCs.

As originally analysed: Nucleated cell counts were estimated from reference gene primer amplification. The method was immunoSEQ multiplex PCR; TCRdb's version includes in-frame clones alone and lacks a portion of them. The V and J calls and clone size were taken over from that table, and D and trimming were inferred from the DNA. This repertoire shows 83,000 or so clones, about 76% found once; its top ten account for roughly 10%. The receptor was derived from a woman aged 80 or older with acute or convalescent COVID-19. What was sequenced was peripheral blood.

DNA of the CDR3: TGCAGCGTTGGGCCCCCGCAAGAGACCCAGTACTTC. Protein sequence: CSVGPPQETQYF. The chain combines TRBV29-1 with TRBJ2-5; no clear D gene. The CDR3 loop spans 12 amino acids. Germline-derived CDR1 and CDR2 are SQVTM and ANQGSEA. Trimming removed 4 bases from V and 2 bases from J, with 8 bases in between. The full variable domain, with the rest looked up from reference TRBV29-1 and TRBJ2-5, is SAVISQKPSRDICQRGTSLTIQCQVDSQVTMMFWYRQQPGQSLTLIATANQGSEATYESGFVIDKFPISRPNLTFSTLTVSNMSPEDSSIYLCSVGPPQETQYFGPGTRLLVL.